The present TCR beta chain was sequenced within a study of CD4 T cells in relation to SARS-CoV-2 and coronaviruses. Study-wide context: TCR beta CDR3s were sequenced after roughly 10-day antigen culture of PBMCs. The study's findings and limits: SARS-CoV-2-driven expansion was significantly weaker in crossreactive than monoreactive clones.

Unexposed donor CD4+ T cells date from about 2010-2019, before the COVID-19 pandemic. After about ten days of culture, CD4+ T cells were isolated. Cells permitting, SARS-CoV-2 S/N and four cold-coronavirus spikes were tested on unexposed-donor CD4+ T cells. Clones were sequenced by immunoSEQ multiplex PCR, and TCRdb holds only the in-frame ones, with some missing. The table lists around 20,000 clones, 60% to 80% of them singletons. Details on this clone: Its antigen is unidentified.

The sequencing input was CD4+ T cells from PBMCs, cultured in vitro. The receptor's source is a human donor in good health.

The CDR3: CASSITSGNSYNEQFF. In DNA, the CDR3 is TGTGCCAGTAGTATAACTAGCGGCAACTCCTACAATGAGCAGTTCTTC. The chain employs TRBV19 and TRBJ2-1, with 8 bases identical to TRBD2. Germline loops: CDR1 LNHDA, CDR2 SQIVND (reference sequence). This CDR3 is 16 amino acids long. V dropped 2 bases and J dropped 0; count of bases not matched to a gene: 3.